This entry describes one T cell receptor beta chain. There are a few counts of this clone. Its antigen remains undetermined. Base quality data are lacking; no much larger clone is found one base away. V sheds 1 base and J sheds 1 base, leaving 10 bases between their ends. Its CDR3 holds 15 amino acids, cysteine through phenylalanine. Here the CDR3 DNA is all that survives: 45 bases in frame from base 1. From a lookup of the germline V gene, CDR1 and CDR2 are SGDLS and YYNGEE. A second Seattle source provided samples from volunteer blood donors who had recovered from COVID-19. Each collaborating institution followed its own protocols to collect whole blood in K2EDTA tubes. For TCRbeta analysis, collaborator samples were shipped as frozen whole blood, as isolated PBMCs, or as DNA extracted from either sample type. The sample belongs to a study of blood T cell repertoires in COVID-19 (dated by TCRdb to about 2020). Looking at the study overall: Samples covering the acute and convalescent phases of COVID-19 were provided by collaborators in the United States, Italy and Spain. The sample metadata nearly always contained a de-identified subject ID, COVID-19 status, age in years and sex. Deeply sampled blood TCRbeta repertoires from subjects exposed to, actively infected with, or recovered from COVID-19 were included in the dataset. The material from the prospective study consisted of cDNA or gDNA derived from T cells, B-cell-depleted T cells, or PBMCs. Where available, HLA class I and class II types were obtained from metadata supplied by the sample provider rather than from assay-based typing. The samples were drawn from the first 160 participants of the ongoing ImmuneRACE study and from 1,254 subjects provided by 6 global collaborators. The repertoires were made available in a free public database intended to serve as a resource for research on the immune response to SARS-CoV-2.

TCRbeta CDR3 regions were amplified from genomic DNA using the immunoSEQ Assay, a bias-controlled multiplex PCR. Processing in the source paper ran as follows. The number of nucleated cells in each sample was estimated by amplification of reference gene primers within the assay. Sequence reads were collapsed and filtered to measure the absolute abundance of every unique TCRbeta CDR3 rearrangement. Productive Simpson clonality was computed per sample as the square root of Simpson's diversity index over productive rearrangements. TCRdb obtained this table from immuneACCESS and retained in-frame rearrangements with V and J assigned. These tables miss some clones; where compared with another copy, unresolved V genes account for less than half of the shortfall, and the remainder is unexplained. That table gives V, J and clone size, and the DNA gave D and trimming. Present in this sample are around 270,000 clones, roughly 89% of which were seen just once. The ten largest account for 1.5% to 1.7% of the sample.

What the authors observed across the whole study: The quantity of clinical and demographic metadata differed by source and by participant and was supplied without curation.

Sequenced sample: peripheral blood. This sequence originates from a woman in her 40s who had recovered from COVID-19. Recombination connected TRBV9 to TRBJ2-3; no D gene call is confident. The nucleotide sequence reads TGTGCCAGCAGCGTACTTCCGCTAGGCACAGATACGCAGTATTTT. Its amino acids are CASSVLPLGTDTQYF.